This T cell receptor beta chain was sequenced for a study of T-cell reconstitution after alpha-beta-depleted transplantation in children. Unique molecular identifiers were used to barcode this TCRbeta library. MiXCR, run by TCRdb on the PCR reads, gives a single entry per CDR3 protein. In the table there are over 300,000 distinct CDR3 sequences, under 13% of which are singletons. V was clipped by 0 bases and J by 5 bases, with 10 bases between them. Germline V gene lookup returns CDR1 SEHNR and CDR2 FQNEAQ (reference sequence). This CDR3 is 15 amino acids long. The chain carries TRBV7-9 and TRBJ2-2; D call uncertain. Source: PBMCs from the stem cell graft donor, taken from the stem cell graft. The source of this sequence is a human donor who donated a stem cell graft to a child with acute lymphoblastic leukemia. The CDR3 reads CASSLAPLLTGELFF. The CDR3 nucleotides read TGTGCCAGCAGCTTAGCGCCACTCCTTACCGGGGAGCTGTTTTTT.